The 8 T cell receptor beta chains in this list originate from one sample, sequenced in a study of cytomegalovirus exposure and HLA in healthy donors (dated by TCRdb to the late 2010s). Libraries were made using the immunoSEQ multiplex PCR assay. A mixture of 60 forward primers for TCR Vbeta segments and 13 reverse primers for TCR Jbeta segments was used in the multiplex PCR. TCRdb's version of the immuneACCESS table is confined to in-frame rearrangements and falls short of the full clone set. An unresolved V gene accounts for under half of the shortfall where checked; the remainder is of unknown origin. The sample contains just under 250,000 clones, 82% of them found a single time. The ten biggest clones cover around 5.7% of the sample. Sequencing used PBMCs. All receptors derive from a woman in her forties in good health and CMV-seropositive.

The chain combines TRBV4-2 with TRBJ2-3; 11 bases align to TRBD2. The CDR3 is made up of 19 amino acids. V shed 0 bases and J 0 bases; nucleotides not matched to a gene: 8. CDR1 and CDR2 from the germline V gene are LGHNA and YNFKEQ. Here the CDR3 DNA reads TGTGCCAGCAGCCAAGATTGGCTAGCGGGGGGCACTAGCACAGATACGCAGTATTTT. It yields the protein CASSQDWLAGGTSTDTQYF.

The chain recombines TRBV5-1 with TRBJ2-2; D might be TRBD1 (5 bases). The germline V gene has CDR1 SGHRS and CDR2 YFSETQ. V was cut by 1 base and J by 5 bases, with 15 bases left in between. The CDR3 is 16 amino acids. This CDR3 reads CASSLISSQGTGELFF. Here the CDR3 DNA reads TGCGCCAGCAGCTTGATTTCCAGCCAGGGAACCGGGGAGCTGTTTTTT.

The chain links TRBV6-5 to TRBJ2-1, with 7 bases identical to TRBD2. The V and J ends lost 7 bases and 4 bases, in that order; junction bases with no gene match: 4. CDR3 length: 13 amino acids. From germline, CDR1 is MNHEY and CDR2 SVGAGI. As DNA, the CDR3 is TGTGCCAGCACGGCGGGAGTGTACAATGAGCAGTTCTTC. The encoded protein is CASTAGVYNEQFF.

This sequence joins TRBV5-8 and TRBJ1-3; 8 positions agree with TRBD1. The V gene end was trimmed by 4 bases and the J gene end by 0 bases; junction bases not matched to a gene: 6. Germline CDR1 is SGHTS and CDR2 is YDEGEE. The CDR3 has 16 residues. This CDR3 is CASSPQGAYSGNTIYF. The CDR3 nucleotides read TGTGCCAGCAGCCCCCAGGGGGCTTACTCTGGAAACACCATATATTTT.

This chain joins TRBV7-2 and TRBJ1-1, with D tentatively TRBD1 (5 bases). The CDR3 length is 13 residues. The germline CDR1 and CDR2 sequences are SGHTA and FQGNSA. V lost 6 bases and J lost 3, with 11 bases in between. The CDR3 sequence: CASRREGYTEAFF. For the CDR3, the DNA is TGTGCCAGCAGACGGGAGGGGTACACTGAAGCTTTCTTT. The variable domain in full, completed from reference TRBV7-2 and TRBJ1-1, reads GAGVSQSPSNKVTEKGKDVELRCDPISGHTALYWYRQSLGQGLEFLIYFQGNSAPDKSGLPSDRFSAERTGGSVSTLTIQRTQQEDSAVYLCASRREGYTEAFFGQGTRLTVV.

The V call is TRBV6-5, the J call TRBJ2-7, with 10 bases that match TRBD1. The ends lost 8 bases at V and 6 bases at J; junction bases unmatched: 10. Germline lookup yields CDR1 MNHEY and CDR2 SVGAGI. The CDR3 covers 14 residues. This CDR3 is CASGLPGQGTEQYF. Written as DNA, the CDR3 is TGTGCCAGCGGTCTACCGGGACAGGGGACCGAGCAGTACTTC.

This clone was observed a few times. The DNA for the CDR3 is TGTGCCAGCAGGCGTATGACAGCTGAAAAACTGTTTTTT. This sequence encodes CASRRMTAEKLFF. This chain uses TRBV2 with TRBJ1-4, with D possibly TRBD1 on 5 matching bases. The CDR3 loop spans 13 amino acids. Germline-derived CDR1 and CDR2 are SNHLY and FYNNEI. V dropped 6 bases and J dropped 7 bases, with 12 bases sitting between them.

The chain employs TRBV9 and TRBJ2-3, with D possibly matching TRBD1 (6 bases). This CDR3 comprises 17 residues. The V end lost 3 bases, the J end lost 0 bases, and 17 bases lay between the germline ends. CDR1 is SGDLS, CDR2 YYNGEE, per germline. CDR3 bases: TGTGCCAGCAGCGATGCGACAGGCCCACTCAGCACAGATACGCAGTATTTT. It encodes CASSDATGPLSTDTQYF.